This T cell receptor (beta chain) was captured by sequencing in a study of blood T cell repertoires in COVID-19. Overall study context: Researchers got acute and convalescent COVID-19 samples from the United States, Italy and Spain. Sources were T cells, B-cell-depleted T cells, or PBMCs; the material itself was cDNA or gDNA.

Authors' methods: Using reference gene primer amplification, nucleated cell counts were estimated. Sequenced by immunoSEQ multiplex PCR; TCRdb stores in-frame clones only, minus some. The V and J calls and the clone size are those of that table, but D and trimming were determined from the DNA. The sample yields approximately 250,000 clones, roughly 80% seen once. Between the trimmed V and J ends, which lost 6 bases and 0 bases, there was a span of 11 bases. Germline CDR1 SNHLY, CDR2 FYNNEI. The CDR3 is made up of 15 amino acids. This chain connects TRBV2 to TRBJ2-2, with a possible D match to TRBD2 (6 bases). The clonotype originates from a man aged 60 to 75 with acute or convalescent COVID-19. The sequenced sample consisted of peripheral blood. The CDR3 sequence is CASRGTAANTGELFF. The CDR3 nucleotides read TGTGCCAGCAGGGGGACTGCCGCGAACACCGGGGAGCTGTTTTTT.